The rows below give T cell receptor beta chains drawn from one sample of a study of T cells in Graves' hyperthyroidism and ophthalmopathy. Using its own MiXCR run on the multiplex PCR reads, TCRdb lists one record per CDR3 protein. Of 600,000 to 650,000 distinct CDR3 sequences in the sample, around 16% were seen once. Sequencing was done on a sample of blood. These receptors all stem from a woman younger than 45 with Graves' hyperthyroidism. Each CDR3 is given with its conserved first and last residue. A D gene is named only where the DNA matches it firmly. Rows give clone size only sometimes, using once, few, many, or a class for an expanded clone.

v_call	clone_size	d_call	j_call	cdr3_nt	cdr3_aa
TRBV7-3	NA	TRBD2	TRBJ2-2	TGTGCCAGCAGCTGGACTAGTCAAGGCGGGGAGCTGTTTTTT	CASSWTSQGGELFF
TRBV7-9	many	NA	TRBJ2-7	TGTGCCAGCAGTTCCCCAGGGTCCTACGAGCAGTACTTC	CASSSPGSYEQYF
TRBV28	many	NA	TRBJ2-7	TGTGCCAGCAGTTTTCCCCACCACGGGGCAACCCAATCTAACGAGCAGTACTTC	CASSFPHHGATQSNEQYF
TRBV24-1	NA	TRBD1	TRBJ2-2	TGTGCCACCAGTGATCCAACAGGGGGCTACACCGGGGAGCTGTTTTTT	CATSDPTGGYTGELFF
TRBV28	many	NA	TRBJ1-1	TGTGCCAGCAGTTCAGGGAGTCTTGGGTACACTGAAGCTTTCTTT	CASSSGSLGYTEAFF
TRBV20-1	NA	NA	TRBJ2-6	TGCAGTGCTAGAGATCACCGACGGCCATCTGGGGCCAACGTCCTGACTTTC	CSARDHRRPSGANVLTF
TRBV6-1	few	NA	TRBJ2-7	TGTGCCAGCAGTGAATCAGGGGAGGGACCCTACGAGCAGTACTTC	CASSESGEGPYEQYF
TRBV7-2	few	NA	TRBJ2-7	TGTGCCAGCAGCTACAGCGGGACAGCCCCCTACGAGCAGTACTTC	CASSYSGTAPYEQYF
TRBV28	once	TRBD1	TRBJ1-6	TGTGCCAGCAGGTTGCGGGACAGTAATTCACCCCTCCACTTT	CASRLRDSNSPLHF
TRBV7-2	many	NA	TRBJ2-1	TGTGCCAGCAGCTTATTTCACTACAATGAGCAGTTCTTC	CASSLFHYNEQFF
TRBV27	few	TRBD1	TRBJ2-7	TGTGCCAGCGCCCGGGACAGCTGGGCCGAGCAGTACTTC	CASARDSWAEQYF
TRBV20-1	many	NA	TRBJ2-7	TGCAGTGCTGCCACCTACGAGCAGTACTTC	CSAATYEQYF
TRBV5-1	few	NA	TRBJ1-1	TGCGCCAGCAGCCCCCAGGATGGGGGCGTACAGGACACTGAAGCTTTCTTT	CASSPQDGGVQDTEAFF
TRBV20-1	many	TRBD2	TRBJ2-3	TGCAGTGCTAGCGCCGGGACTAGCGGGATGGTGCGGGCAGATACGCAGTATTTT	CSASAGTSGMVRADTQYF
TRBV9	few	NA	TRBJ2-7	TGTGCCAGCAGCGTAGTTGGGGGTTCGGGCGAGCAGTACTTC	CASSVVGGSGEQYF
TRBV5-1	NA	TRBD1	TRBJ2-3	TGCGCCAGCAGCTCCCCCACAGGGGTGGTCGCAGATACGCAGTATTTT	CASSSPTGVVADTQYF
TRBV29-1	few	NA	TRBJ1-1	TGCAGCGTTGTACTGGGTACTGAAGCTTTCTTT	CSVVLGTEAFF
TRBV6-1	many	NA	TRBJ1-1	TGTGCCAGCGTCCGCTATGAGGGTGGCACTGAAGCTTTCTTT	CASVRYEGGTEAFF
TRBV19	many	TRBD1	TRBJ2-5	TGTGCCAGTAGTACTACGGGACAGGGGGCCCAGTACTTC	CASSTTGQGAQYF
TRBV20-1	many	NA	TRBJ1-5	TGCAGTGCTAGAGATTTGACGAGACAGCCCCAGCATTTT	CSARDLTRQPQHF
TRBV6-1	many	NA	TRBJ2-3	TGTGCCAGCAGTGAAGCTTACTTTCGCACAGATACGCAGTATTTT	CASSEAYFRTDTQYF
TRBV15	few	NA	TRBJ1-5	TGTGCCACCAGCGTCGATAGCAATCAGCCCCAGCATTTT	CATSVDSNQPQHF
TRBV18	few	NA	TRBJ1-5	TGTGCCAGCTCACCCCCTGGATCCGGAGGCAATCAGCCCCAGCATTTT	CASSPPGSGGNQPQHF
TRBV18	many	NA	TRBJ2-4	TGTGCCAGCTCACCAACAGGGAACATTCAGTACTTC	CASSPTGNIQYF
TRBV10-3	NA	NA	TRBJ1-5	TGTGCCACAGCCAAGGGGGGGACGGAAATCCGGTTGCCCCAGCATTTT	CATAKGGTEIRLPQHF
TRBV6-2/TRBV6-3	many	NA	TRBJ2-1	TGTGCCAGCAGTTACTCGGCAGCCGAGCAGTTCTTC	CASSYSAAEQFF
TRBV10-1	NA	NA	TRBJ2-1	TGCGCCAGCAGTGAGTTGGGGACTCCCAACAATGAGCAGTTCTTC	CASSELGTPNNEQFF
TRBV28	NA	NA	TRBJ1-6	TGTGCCAGCAGTCCGTCACGGGGGAGAAATTCACCCCTCCACTTT	CASSPSRGRNSPLHF
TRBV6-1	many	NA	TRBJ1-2	TGTGCCAGCAGTGAAATAACGGGGGTCTCGAACTATGGCTACACCTTC	CASSEITGVSNYGYTF
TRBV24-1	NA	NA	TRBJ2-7	TGTGCCACCAGTTCGGGGTTGAAGCAGTACTTC	CATSSGLKQYF
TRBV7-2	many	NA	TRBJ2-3	TGTGCCAGCAGCTCCACCGCGGATACGCAGTATTTT	CASSSTADTQYF
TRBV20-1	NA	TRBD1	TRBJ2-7	TGCAGTGCTAGGGGGGACAGGGTAATTTACGAGCAGTACTTC	CSARGDRVIYEQYF
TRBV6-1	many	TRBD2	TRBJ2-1	TGTGCCAGCAGTGGGACTAGCGGAAATGAGCAGTTCTTC	CASSGTSGNEQFF
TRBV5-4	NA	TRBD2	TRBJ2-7	TGTGCCAGCAGCTCGGGACTAGCGGCGACAGAGCAGTACTTC	CASSSGLAATEQYF
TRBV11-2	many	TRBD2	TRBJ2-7	TGTGCCAGCAGCTCTCCGACTAGCGGGAGGGCCCACGAGCAGTACTTC	CASSSPTSGRAHEQYF
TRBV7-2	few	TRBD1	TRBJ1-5	TGTGCCAGCAGCCCTCGACAGGGAGTAAGCAATCAGCCCCAGCATTTT	CASSPRQGVSNQPQHF
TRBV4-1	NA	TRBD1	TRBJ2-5	TGCGCCAGCAGCCAAGTAGTCAGGGGGCGCAGGGAGACCCAGTACTTC	CASSQVVRGRRETQYF
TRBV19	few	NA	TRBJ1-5	TGTGCCAGTAGTCCGACATCTCAGCCCCAGCATTTT	CASSPTSQPQHF